The 28 T cell receptor beta chains below were found in one sample sequenced in a study of blood T cell repertoires in COVID-19. Sequencing was performed with immunoSEQ multiplex PCR; in TCRdb, only in-frame clones are kept and a portion is missing. The data contain 450,000 or so clones, 70% to 90% of them singletons. The sequenced sample consisted of peripheral blood. Every receptor here comes from a man younger than 35 with COVID-19, enrolled during active disease.

The chain employs TRBV5-1 and TRBJ2-6; 8 nucleotides match TRBD1. This CDR3 comprises 17 residues. The germline V gene has CDR1 SGHRS and CDR2 YFSETQ. Germline trimming cut 4 bases from V and 0 bases from J; bases unmatched to any gene: 6. DNA of the CDR3: TGCGCCAGCAGCCTCAGAGGACAGGGCTCTGGGGCCAACGTCCTGACTTTC. Its protein is CASSLRGQGSGANVLTF.

The chain has TRBV5-8 and TRBJ2-3; 7 bases fit TRBD1. V was clipped by 5 bases and J by 6 bases; unmatched bases: 6. There are 13 residues in the CDR3. Germline loops: CDR1 SGHTS, CDR2 YDEGEE. In DNA, the CDR3 is TGTGCCAGCAGGCGACAGGGTGGTGATACGCAGTATTTT. As protein: CASRRQGGDTQYF.

The rearrangement links TRBV18 to TRBJ1-1; tentative D call: TRBD1 (5 bases). The CDR3 loop spans 13 amino acids. Germline V gives CDR1 KGHSH, CDR2 LQKENI. The germline V and J ends were trimmed by 6 bases and 2 bases, with 10 bases remaining between them. The CDR3 region is CASSPGHNTEAFF. The CDR3 bases are TGTGCCAGCTCCCCCGGACACAACACTGAAGCTTTCTTT.

The chain is built from TRBV5-1 and TRBJ2-2, with 9 bases matching TRBD1. Germline V gene sequence: CDR1 SGHRS, CDR2 YFSETQ. This CDR3 has 17 amino acids. Losses at the gene ends were 3 bases for V and 5 bases for J; bases not matched to a gene: 11. In nucleotides, the CDR3 is TGCGCCAGCAGCTCGGGACAGGGCCAGATGGGAACCGGGGAGCTGTTTTTT. It encodes CASSSGQGQMGTGELFF.

V is TRBV12-3 or TRBV12-4 and J is TRBJ2-2, with no clear D. V lost 4 bases and J lost 4, with 7 bases in between. The CDR3 contains 13 residues. The CDR3 DNA reads TGTGCCAGCAGTTATACCGGCACCGGGGAGCTGTTTTTT. This sequence encodes CASSYTGTGELFF.

This clone showed up just once. V is TRBV2 and J is TRBJ1-4; D remains ambiguous. CDR3 length equals 14 residues. The V end lost 3 bases, the J end lost 3 bases, and 8 bases lay between the germline ends. Looked up from germline, CDR1 is SNHLY and CDR2 is FYNNEI. CDR3 coding DNA: TGTGCCAGCAGTGAGTGGCGGTCTAATGAAAAACTGTTTTTT. It translates to CASSEWRSNEKLFF.

The rearrangement links TRBV27 to TRBJ1-4; 10 nucleotides agree with TRBD1. This CDR3 contains 16 residues. J was trimmed by 4 bases and V by 4 bases; bases with no gene match: 6. Germline CDR1 MNHEY, CDR2 SMNVEV (reference sequence). The CDR3 reads CASSSDRGRHNEKLFF. The CDR3 coding sequence is TGTGCCAGCAGTTCCGACAGGGGGCGTCATAATGAAAAACTGTTTTTT.

The sample holds one count of this clone. The chain recombines TRBV11-2 with TRBJ2-2; TRBD2 aligns across 12 bases. J was trimmed by 9 bases and V by 1 base; bases with no gene match: 3. CDR1 is SGHAT, CDR2 FQNNGV, per germline. CDR3 length equals 15 residues. CDR3 sequence: CASSLASGGEWELFF. The CDR3 DNA sequence: TGTGCCAGCAGCTTAGCTAGCGGGGGGGAGTGGGAGCTGTTTTTT.

The rearrangement uses TRBV5-6 and TRBJ2-7; TRBD2 matches 7 bases. Germline V lookup: CDR1 SGHDT, CDR2 YYEEEE. The CDR3 has 15 amino acids. The V segment lost 2 bases and the J segment 2 bases; nucleotides outside the gene matches: 7. CDR3 coding DNA: TGTGCCAGCAGCTTTTGGGCTAGCGGAGCCTACGAGCAGTACTTC. Protein product: CASSFWASGAYEQYF.

The table lists this clone with a count of one. The CDR3 is CASSLSTQDTQYF. CDR3 sequence (DNA): TGTGCCAGCAGCTTATCAACACAAGATACGCAGTATTTT. The chain couples TRBV7-3 to TRBJ2-3; D not certain. Germline V gene lookup returns CDR1 SGHTA and CDR2 FQGTGA. The CDR3 totals 13 residues. V was shortened by 2 bases and J by 5 bases, with 8 bases between the two germline ends.

Turning to this clone: Other DNA sequences in this sample translate to the same CDR3. The V gene is TRBV11-2, the J gene TRBJ1-2; weak D call: TRBD1 (5 bases). CDR3 length equals 12 residues. Between the trimmed V and J ends, which lost 2 bases and 4 bases, there was a span of 5 bases. Germline V lookup: CDR1 SGHAT, CDR2 FQNNGV. CDR3 amino acids: CASSLQGYGYTF. CDR3 sequence (DNA): TGTGCCAGCAGCTTACAGGGCTATGGCTACACCTTC.

The chain recombines TRBV10-1 with TRBJ2-7; TRBD1 agrees at 9 bases. Germline CDR1 and CDR2: WNHNN and SYGVQD (reference sequence). Losses at the gene ends were 7 bases for V and 5 bases for J; bases not matched to a gene: 6. The CDR3 extends over 13 amino acids. The CDR3 protein is CASNQDRGHEQYF. In DNA form, the CDR3 reads TGCGCCAGCAACCAGGACAGGGGCCACGAGCAGTACTTC.

The chain has TRBV12-5 and TRBJ1-2; TRBD1 aligns across 7 bases. Germline lookup yields CDR1 LGHNT and CDR2 FRNRAP. This CDR3 is built from 14 residues. The ends lost 6 bases at V and 2 bases at J; junction bases unmatched: 6. CDR3 DNA: TGTGCTAGTGGACCCGACAGGGAGAACTATGGCTACACCTTC. It specifies CASGPDRENYGYTF.

The chain couples TRBV14 to TRBJ2-7; 8 nucleotides match TRBD2. The germline gives CDR1 SGHDN, CDR2 FVKESK. Trimming took 4 bases from V and 3 from J; bases not matched to a gene: 2. The CDR3 is 13 residues long. The CDR3 spells CASSPRGGYEQYF. CDR3 DNA: TGTGCCAGCAGCCCCCGGGGGGGCTACGAGCAGTACTTC.

The chain has TRBV4-1 and TRBJ2-5; a possible D gene is TRBD1 (5 bases). The germline V gene has CDR1 MGHRA and CDR2 YSYEKL. This CDR3 spans 13 amino acids. Trimming took off 5 bases at V and 0 bases at J, with 7 bases between the two ends. CDR3 sequence reads: CASSSTDQETQYF. Here the CDR3 DNA reads TGCGCCAGCAGCTCGACAGACCAAGAGACCCAGTACTTC.

The chain carries TRBV7-3 and TRBJ2-3, with D tentatively TRBD2 (6 bases). V dropped 1 base and J dropped 4 bases, with 12 bases sitting between them. Per the germline V gene, CDR1 is SGHTA and CDR2 is FQGTGA. The CDR3 loop spans 15 amino acids. As DNA, the CDR3 is TGTGCCAGCAGCTTAAATACGGGAGCTGCAGATACGCAGTATTTT. The encoded protein is CASSLNTGAADTQYF.

V is TRBV4-2 and J is TRBJ2-2, with D maybe TRBD2 (5 bases). Trimming cost V 0 bases and J 5 bases, with 7 bases left between them. From germline, CDR1 is LGHNA and CDR2 YNFKEQ. The CDR3 runs 14 residues. The CDR3 is CASSQDEGTGELFF. DNA for the CDR3: TGTGCCAGCAGCCAAGATGAGGGTACCGGGGAGCTGTTTTTT.

The rearrangement joins TRBV3-1 (or the pseudogene TRBV3-2) to TRBJ2-3; 7 bases align to TRBD1. CDR1 is LGHDT and CDR2 is YNNKEL in the germline V gene (reference sequence). The J segment lost 10 bases and the V segment lost 1 base, leaving 2 bases of the junction unmatched. The CDR3 spans 12 residues. DNA for the CDR3: TGTGCCAGCAGCCAAGGACAGGGATCGCAGTATTTT. Translated: CASSQGQGSQYF.

The chain employs TRBV3-1 (or the pseudogene TRBV3-2) and TRBJ2-1; unclear D gene. This CDR3 has 14 residues. CDR1 LGHDT and CDR2 YNNKEL come from the germline V gene (reference sequence). V was clipped by 4 bases and J by 6 bases, with 13 bases between them. CDR3 nucleotides: TGTGCCAGCAGCCGCCTTGTAGCACCCAATGAGCAGTTCTTC. Translation: CASSRLVAPNEQFF.

The chain combines TRBV11-2 with TRBJ2-1, with 13 bases matching TRBD2. Per germline, CDR1 SGHAT and CDR2 FQNNGV. J was trimmed by 3 bases and V by 8 bases; bases with no gene match: 16. This CDR3 spans 19 amino acids. DNA of the CDR3: TGTGCCAGCTGCGGTTCGGGGACTAGCGGGGACCCCTTCTACAATGAGCAGTTCTTC. Amino acid sequence: CASCGSGTSGDPFYNEQFF.

This chain links TRBV4-2 with TRBJ2-5; D may be TRBD1 (5 bases). Germline V gives CDR1 LGHNA, CDR2 YNFKEQ. The V gene lost 0 bases and the J gene lost 2 bases, with 10 bases spanning the gap. CDR3 size: 15 residues. The CDR3 sequence is CASSQESRDQETQYF. DNA for the CDR3: TGTGCCAGCAGCCAAGAGAGCAGGGATCAAGAGACCCAGTACTTC.

The genes are TRBV19 and TRBJ2-1, with a possible D match to TRBD1 (7 bases). V was trimmed by 5 bases and J by 7 bases, leaving 21 bases between them. CDR3 length: 16 residues. Germline CDR1 reads LNHDA; CDR2 reads SQIVND (reference sequence). CDR3 DNA sequence: TGTGCCAGTAGTTTTGGCGTTGGCAGGGGGAGGAATGAGCAGTTCTTC. Translating it yields CASSFGVGRGRNEQFF.

The gene calls are TRBV5-1 and TRBJ1-1; D perhaps matches TRBD1 (6 bases). Trimming pared 5 bases from V and 1 base from J, leaving 9 bases between. Germline CDR1 reads SGHRS; CDR2 reads YFSETQ. CDR3 length: 13 amino acids. CDR3 coding DNA: TGCGCCAGCAGAGGGGGGGAGAACACTGAAGCTTTCTTT. Translated: CASRGGENTEAFF.

V and J are TRBV6-6 and TRBJ2-7, with 11 positions matching TRBD2. Per the germline V gene, CDR1 is MNHNY and CDR2 is SVGAGI (reference sequence). V lost 6 bases and J lost 2; bases outside the gene matches: 9. The CDR3 loop spans 16 amino acids. The CDR3 region is CASRGPSGGTTYEQYF. The DNA of the CDR3 is TGTGCCAGCAGAGGTCCTAGCGGGGGGACTACCTACGAGCAGTACTTC.

The chain links TRBV19 to TRBJ2-2; D uncertain. Trimming stripped 3 bases from V and 2 bases from J, with 13 bases between. Per the germline V gene, CDR1 is LNHDA and CDR2 is SQIVND (reference sequence). The CDR3 is 16 amino acids. As DNA, the CDR3 is TGTGCCAGTAGTATTGCGAGCGTCGGTAACACCGGGGAGCTGTTTTTT. This gives the protein CASSIASVGNTGELFF.

The chain carries TRBV6-1 and TRBJ1-1; a weak D match, TRBD1 (5 bases). CDR3 length: 15 residues. V lost 2 bases, J lost 5 bases, and 15 bases lay in between. CDR1 is MNHNS, CDR2 SASEGT, per germline. The CDR3 spells CASSEIVGEGTEAFF. The CDR3 DNA sequence: TGTGCCAGCAGTGAAATCGTCGGGGAGGGGACTGAAGCTTTCTTT.

The sample holds one count of this clone. The rearrangement links TRBV12-3 or TRBV12-4 to TRBJ1-6; D remains unclear. The CDR3 contains 13 residues. Trimming removed 1 base from V and 14 bases from J, with 12 bases in between. The CDR3 sequence is CASSLGGARTLHF. The CDR3 coding sequence is TGTGCCAGCAGTTTAGGCGGCGCGCGGACCCTCCACTTT.

The V and J genes are TRBV28 and TRBJ1-5; D is ambiguous. Germline lookup yields CDR1 MDHEN and CDR2 SYDVKM. The ends were cut back, 6 bases at V and 7 bases at J, with 10 bases in the middle. CDR3 size: 12 residues. The CDR3 nucleotides are TGTGCCAGCAGCTCCACATTCCAGCCCCAGCATTTT. Protein sequence: CASSSTFQPQHF.